The next 25 T cell receptor beta chains were all read from a single sample in a study of cytomegalovirus exposure and HLA in healthy donors. With 60 Vbeta and 13 Jbeta primers, the PCR was carried out. Assay: immunoSEQ multiplex PCR; the TCRdb copy retains only in-frame clones and omits some. The sample lists roughly 97,000 clones, around 10% occurring once. The sample taken for sequencing was PBMCs. Receptor source: a middle-aged man in good health and CMV-seropositive.

This clone was counted only a few times. The V gene is TRBV9, the J gene TRBJ2-1, with 8 bases matching TRBD1. V shed 6 bases, J shed 6 bases, and the junction held 5 bases outside the gene matches. From germline, CDR1 is SGDLS and CDR2 YYNGEE. This CDR3 spans 13 amino acids. The CDR3 here is CASTQGAGNEQFF. DNA of the CDR3: TGTGCCAGCACCCAGGGGGCTGGCAATGAGCAGTTCTTC.

This clone turned up a few times. This chain connects TRBV6-5 to TRBJ2-7; TRBD2 might be the D (6 bases). V gave up 6 bases and J gave up 3 bases, with 9 bases separating them. This CDR3 has 12 amino acids. Germline CDR1 and CDR2: MNHEY and SVGAGI. The chain's CDR3 is CASSNSGYEQYF. The CDR3 DNA is TGTGCCAGCAGCAATAGCGGCTACGAGCAGTACTTC.

V and J are TRBV9 and TRBJ2-3, with a weak D call TRBD2 (6 bases). In germline, CDR1 is SGDLS, CDR2 YYNGEE. CDR3 length equals 15 residues. V lost 4 bases and J 0 bases, leaving 12 bases between the germline ends. CDR3 bases: TGTGCCAGCAGCAAAACCGGGACTAGCACAGATACGCAGTATTTT. Its translation is CASSKTGTSTDTQYF.

This chain joins TRBV11-2 and TRBJ2-7, with TRBD2 matching 11 bases. The CDR3 is 15 residues long. Germline assignment: CDR1 SGHAT and CDR2 FQNNGV. V lost 0 bases and J lost 6; bases outside the gene matches: 4. The CDR3 protein is CASSLELAGVGEQYF. DNA for the CDR3: TGTGCCAGCAGCTTAGAACTAGCGGGAGTAGGCGAGCAGTACTTC.

The chain combines TRBV5-6 with TRBJ2-7, with TRBD1 as a possible D gene (5 bases). Looked up from germline, CDR1 is SGHDT and CDR2 is YYEEEE. This CDR3 comprises 13 residues. Trimming cost V 3 bases and J 1 base, with 8 bases left between them. The CDR3, as DNA: TGTGCCAGCAGCTCAGACAGTTCCTACGAGCAGTACTTC. Protein: CASSSDSSYEQYF.

This clone was found a few times. The chain employs TRBV6-6 and TRBJ1-2, with 8 bases fitting TRBD1. Germline CDR1 reads MNHNY; CDR2 reads SVGAGI (reference sequence). This CDR3 has 13 amino acids. V trimming: 8 bases; J trimming: 11 bases; junction bases outside the gene matches: 13. DNA of the CDR3: TGTGCCAGCTTAATAACGGGCAGGGGGCAGTACACCTTC. Protein sequence: CASLITGRGQYTF.

The V gene is TRBV6-1, the J gene TRBJ2-3, with TRBD1 matching over 9 bases. The germline V gene encodes CDR1 MNHNS and CDR2 SASEGT. The V segment lost 7 bases and the J segment 7 bases; nucleotides outside the gene matches: 9. CDR3 size: 14 residues. The CDR3 here is CASTYRGREYTQYF. In nucleotides, the CDR3 is TGTGCCAGCACCTACAGGGGGCGCGAATATACGCAGTATTTT.

A few counts support this clone. The rearrangement links TRBV6-5 to TRBJ2-3; D gene ambiguous. Trimming shortened V by 2 bases and J by 2 bases, and 8 bases separated the two germline ends. CDR1 is MNHEY, CDR2 SVGAGI, per germline. The CDR3 is made up of 14 amino acids. The CDR3 region is CASSYGTHTDTQYF. DNA of the CDR3: TGTGCCAGCAGTTACGGCACGCACACAGATACGCAGTATTTT.

This clone was seen a handful of times. The chain joins TRBV5-6 to TRBJ2-1, with a tentative D call TRBD1 (6 bases). CDR1 is SGHDT and CDR2 is YYEEEE in the germline V gene. V was shortened by 0 bases and J by 4 bases, with 11 bases between the two germline ends. There are 15 residues in the CDR3. CDR3 bases: TGTGCCAGCAGCTTGGAGCAGGGGCCATACAATGAGCAGTTCTTC. It translates to CASSLEQGPYNEQFF.

The rearrangement uses TRBV2 and TRBJ2-3; no firm D call. This CDR3 has 17 amino acids. Germline V gene data show CDR1 as SNHLY and CDR2 as FYNNEI. V gave up 0 bases and J gave up 2 bases, with 15 bases separating them. CDR3 DNA sequence: TGTGCCAGCAGTGAAGCGTACCTAGAGCGCAACACAGATACGCAGTATTTT. Encoded protein: CASSEAYLERNTDTQYF.

The V gene is TRBV25-1, the J gene TRBJ2-7; 8 bases agree with TRBD2. V trimming: 7 bases; J trimming: 5 bases; junction bases outside the gene matches: 16. This CDR3 contains 16 residues. Germline lookup yields CDR1 MGHDK and CDR2 SYGVNS. The CDR3 reads CASTGTRAGESDEQYF. The CDR3 DNA reads as TGTGCCAGCACCGGAACCCGAGCGGGAGAGTCGGACGAGCAGTACTTC.

In its sample, this clone was seen a few times. The CDR3: CASSGNRAEQYF. CDR3 coding DNA: TGTGCCAGCAGTGGGAACAGGGCCGAGCAGTACTTC. The genes are TRBV25-1 and TRBJ2-5, with D tentatively TRBD1 (6 bases). The J call may be in error: the DNA end matches TRBJ2-7 better. CDR3 size: 12 residues. In germline, CDR1 is MGHDK, CDR2 SYGVNS.

This clone appeared a few times. V and J are TRBV4-1 and TRBJ2-1; tentative D call: TRBD2 (6 bases). Germline loops: CDR1 MGHRA, CDR2 YSYEKL. Trimming removed 9 bases from V and 1 base from J, with 10 bases in between. The CDR3 contains 13 residues. The CDR3 DNA follows: TGCGCCAGTTCGGGAGAATCCTACAATGAGCAGTTCTTC. It yields the protein CASSGESYNEQFF.

This clone was seen repeatedly, ten times or more. In the same sample, other DNA sequences code for this CDR3. This rearrangement joins TRBV6-6 to TRBJ2-5; D is undetermined. CDR1 MNHNY and CDR2 SVGAGI come from the germline V gene (reference sequence). This CDR3 spans 11 amino acids. The V gene lost 5 bases and the J gene lost 5 bases, with 6 bases spanning the gap. CDR3 DNA sequence: TGTGCCAGCAGTCAGAGGGAGACCCAGTACTTC. This codes for CASSQRETQYF.

J is TRBJ2-7 and V is TRBV6-6, with 10 bases aligning to TRBD2. CDR1 and CDR2 from the germline V gene are MNHNY and SVGAGI (reference sequence). The CDR3 extends over 15 amino acids. The V gene end was trimmed by 5 bases and the J gene end by 4 bases; junction bases not matched to a gene: 8. The CDR3: CASSKFGLAAYEQYF. The CDR3 nucleotides read TGTGCCAGCAGTAAATTCGGACTAGCGGCGTACGAGCAGTACTTC.

This clone was seen more than once but under ten times. The chain couples TRBV28 to TRBJ2-5; no firm D call. The CDR3 totals 13 residues. The germline V gene has CDR1 MDHEN and CDR2 SYDVKM. V was trimmed by 5 bases and J by 2 bases, leaving 9 bases between them. The CDR3 DNA reads TGTGCCAGCAGTAGGAGTCAACAAGAGACCCAGTACTTC. It specifies CASSRSQQETQYF.

This clone has ten or more counts. The chain carries TRBV11-2 and TRBJ2-1, with 8 bases that match TRBD2. V shed 2 bases and J 8 bases; nucleotides not matched to a gene: 11. This CDR3 region has 16 residues. CDR1 is SGHAT, CDR2 FQNNGV, per germline. The CDR3 is CASSLMAGGPGDEQFF. CDR3 DNA sequence: TGTGCCAGCAGCTTAATGGCGGGAGGCCCCGGGGATGAGCAGTTCTTC.

Only a few counts were recorded for this clone. This sequence joins TRBV2 and TRBJ1-2; 7 nucleotides line up with TRBD1. V trimming: 1 base; J trimming: 2 bases; junction bases outside the gene matches: 10. The CDR3 runs 17 residues. The germline CDR1 and CDR2 sequences are SNHLY and FYNNEI. The CDR3: CASSEDRGTDTNYGYTF. DNA for the CDR3: TGTGCCAGCAGTGAAGATCGGGGGACAGACACCAACTATGGCTACACCTTC.

The rearrangement joins TRBV30 to TRBJ2-7; D perhaps matches TRBD1 (5 bases). The length of the CDR3 is 15 residues. Between the trimmed V and J ends, which lost 2 bases and 2 bases, there was a span of 16 bases. Germline loops: CDR1 GTSNPN, CDR2 SVGIG (reference sequence). The CDR3 nucleotides are TGTGCCTGGAGTTCCCCCACCAGGGCAGCCTACGAGCAGTACTTC. Translation: CAWSSPTRAAYEQYF. Full variable domain (outside the CDR3, taken from reference TRBV30 and TRBJ2-7): SQTIHQWPATLVQPVGSPLSLECTVEGTSNPNLYWYRQAAGRGLQLLFYSVGIGQISSEVPQNLSASRPQDRQFILSSKKLLLSDSGFYLCAWSSPTRAAYEQYFGPGTRLTVT.

The chain has TRBV5-6 and TRBJ2-1, with TRBD1 as a possible D gene (5 bases). Germline loops: CDR1 SGHDT, CDR2 YYEEEE. The CDR3 is 13 amino acids. Between the trimmed V and J ends, which lost 4 bases and 7 bases, there was a span of 12 bases. The CDR3 region is CASSEIGVNEQFF. CDR3 DNA: TGTGCCAGCAGCGAAATAGGGGTGAATGAGCAGTTCTTC.

The sample holds a few counts of this clone. The gene calls are TRBV5-4 and TRBJ2-5; 9 nucleotides agree with TRBD2. This CDR3 is 16 amino acids long. CDR1 SGHNT and CDR2 YYREEE come from the germline V gene (reference sequence). Germline trimming cut 4 bases from V and 4 bases from J; bases unmatched to any gene: 11. As DNA, the CDR3 is TGTGCCAGCAGCCAGAATGGCGGGAGGGCCCTAGAGACCCAGTACTTC. Residues: CASSQNGGRALETQYF.

The chain joins TRBV27 to TRBJ2-3, with a tentative D call TRBD2 (5 bases). V dropped 1 base and J dropped 4 bases, with 15 bases sitting between them. The CDR3 consists of 16 residues. Germline V lookup: CDR1 MNHEY, CDR2 SMNVEV (reference sequence). This CDR3 reads CASSLFGPLAPDTQYF. CDR3 sequence (DNA): TGTGCCAGCAGTTTATTCGGTCCCCTAGCACCAGATACGCAGTATTTT.

This clone has only a few counts. The genes are TRBV28 and TRBJ2-7; perhaps TRBD2 as D (6 bases). This CDR3 spans 12 amino acids. CDR1 MDHEN and CDR2 SYDVKM come from the germline V gene. V was shortened by 5 bases and J by 5 bases, with 10 bases between the two germline ends. CDR3 DNA: TGTGCCAGCAGTCCCGGGGGAGACGAGCAGTACTTC. Translated, it gives CASSPGGDEQYF. Together with reference TRBV28 and TRBJ2-7, the CDR3 gives the full variable domain: DVKVTQSSRYLVKRTGEKVFLECVQDMDHENMFWYRQDPGLGLRLIYFSYDVKMKEKGDIPEGYSVSREKKERFSLILESASTNQTSMYLCASSPGGDEQYFGPGTRLTVT.

This clone was picked up a small number of times. The genes are TRBV27 and TRBJ1-5; the D gene is possibly TRBD1 (6 bases). Germline values: CDR1 MNHEY, CDR2 SMNVEV (reference sequence). This CDR3 is 17 amino acids long. Between the trimmed V and J ends, which lost 6 bases and 5 bases, there was a span of 23 bases. The CDR3 sequence: CASSLKGVGGMHQPQHF. The DNA of the CDR3 is TGTGCCAGCAGCCTAAAGGGTGTAGGGGGTATGCATCAGCCCCAGCATTTT.

The chain links TRBV6-1 to TRBJ1-1; possibly TRBD1 for D (5 bases). V shed 6 bases and J shed 5 bases, with 7 bases lying between them. CDR1 is MNHNS and CDR2 is SASEGT in the germline V gene. There are 11 residues in the CDR3. The CDR3 here is CASSGGTEAFF. The CDR3 DNA sequence: TGTGCCAGCAGCGGGGGGACTGAAGCTTTCTTT.